A selection of T cell receptor beta chains follows, all from one sample in a study of shared clonotypes between healthy human individuals. The method was immunoSEQ multiplex PCR; TCRdb's version includes in-frame clones alone and lacks a portion of them. The table lists some 2,000,000 clones, 90% to 95% of them singletons. Sequencing was carried out using naive CD4+ T cells sorted from blood. The source of these receptors is a man between 18 and 35 years old in good health. Each CDR3 is given with its conserved first and last residue. D genes are given only for firm matches.

d_gene | j_gene | v_gene | CDR3nt | CDR3aa
- | TRBJ2-3 | TRBV18 | TGTGCCAGCTCACCCACTCCCGCGGGGGCAGGGGAAGATACGCAGTATTTT | CASSPTPAGAGEDTQYF
- | TRBJ1-2 | TRBV4-1 | TGCGCCAGCAGCCTAAGCGGAAAAGCAAGCTACACCTTC | CASSLSGKASYTF
TRBD2 | TRBJ2-7 | TRBV14 | TGTGCCAGTGGACTAGCGGGAGGCGAGCAGTACTTC | CASGLAGGEQYF
- | TRBJ1-1 | TRBV5-1 | TGCGCCAGCAGCTTGACCCGTTGGAACACTGAAGCTTTCTTT | CASSLTRWNTEAFF
- | TRBJ2-5 | TRBV7-7 | TGTGCTAGCAGCCCGAGAGGGCAAGAGACCCAGTACTTC | CASSPRGQETQYF
- | TRBJ1-2 | TRBV5-6 | TGTGCCAGCAGCTGGCCCTTTTATGGCTACACCTTC | CASSWPFYGYTF
- | TRBJ2-1 | TRBV19 | TGTGCCAGTAGTATAAGTGGCACGGCCGATGAGCAGTTCTTC | CASSISGTADEQFF
- | TRBJ2-1 | TRBV18 | TGTGCCAGCTCACCGCTTGAATCCTCCTACAATGAGCAGTTCTTC | CASSPLESSYNEQFF
- | TRBJ2-7 | TRBV19 | TGTGCCAGTGCGTCGGGGGAATACGAGCAGTACTTC | CASASGEYEQYF
TRBD1 | TRBJ1-2 | TRBV2 | TGTGCCAGCAGTGAAGCGCCGCAGGGGGCCTATGGCTACACCTTC | CASSEAPQGAYGYTF
TRBD2 | TRBJ2-5 | TRBV5-1 | TGCGCCAGCAGACCTACTAGCGGGGGGGCCCCGCGGGAGACCCAGTACTTC | CASRPTSGGAPRETQYF
- | TRBJ2-5 | TRBV7-6 | TGTGCCAGCAACCACCCAAAGGAGGGACTGGAGACCCAGTACTTC | CASNHPKEGLETQYF
- | TRBJ1-4 | TRBV6-1 | TGTGCCAGCTCCGAAACGGGGAGCCTGTTTTTT | CASSETGSLFF
- | TRBJ2-2 | TRBV9 | TGTGCCAGCAGCGTAGGGCAGCCGAACACCGGGGAGCTGTTTTTT | CASSVGQPNTGELFF
- | TRBJ1-1 | TRBV13 | TGTGCCGTCCACCCGCAGGGTGGGACTGAAGCTTTCTTT | CAVHPQGGTEAFF
- | TRBJ1-4 | TRBV6-5 | TGTGCCATCGGGACCGCCGGGACAACTAATGAAAAACTGTTTTTT | CAIGTAGTTNEKLFF
TRBD1 | TRBJ1-2 | TRBV7-6 | TGTGCCAGCAGCTTAGCGCCAGGGGGCAATGGCTACACCTTC | CASSLAPGGNGYTF